This T cell receptor (beta chain) was captured by sequencing in a study of shared clonotypes between healthy human individuals (dated by TCRdb to the early 2020s). Regarding the study in general: The cohort included three men and a couple of women between 18 and 49 years of age. Leukapheresis yielded between about 0.85 and 10 billion PBMCs per donor. For each donor, CD4 naive and CD4 memory were each run on three plates, CD8 naive on two plates, and CD8 memory on one plate. To estimate repertoire size and how much clonotypes are shared between individuals, the study performed deep sequencing of blood TCR repertoires from five healthy adults. Libraries were prepared and TCR repertoires were sequenced by different laboratories using diverse techniques, in order to increase sequencing depth and limit assay-specific biases.

Using the deep immunoSEQ assay, TCR CDR3 regions were amplified from genomic DNA by multiplex PCR. Extracted genomic DNA from each cell subset was spread evenly across all wells of several immunoSEQ 96-well plates, with each plate serving as a replicate. For sorted subsets, roughly 190 ng of genomic DNA, equivalent to some 33,000 T cell genomes, went into each replicate PCR. The purified libraries were quantified using a Qubit 3.0 fluorometer, sized with a Bioanalyzer 2100, and then quantified again using the KAPA Library Quantification kit. Each immunoSEQ 96-well plate was sequenced on its own single-read 150-cycle Illumina NextSeq 550 flow cell. Processing in the source paper ran as follows. Because the immunoSEQ output held only junctional sequences and lacked quality scores, the filtering could not match the filtering applied to full-length reads. Sequences were annotated with PyIR, a Python wrapper for IgBLAST v1.9, and V/J genes and CDR3 were assigned using IMGT germline references. Reads were filtered out if the reads had weak V/J assignments (E-value above 1e-6), no CDR3, stop codons, out-of-frame junctions, or ambiguous translated residues. A V3J clonotype was defined by an identical inferred V gene, J gene, and CDR3 amino acid sequence. To compute the percentage overlap between repertoires, the number of shared unique clonotypes was divided by the size of the smaller repertoire. RTK rarefaction, the Chao1 estimator, and Recon v2.1 estimates of unobserved clonotypes were used to assess repertoire richness. For all TCRbeta clonotypes obtained by the gDNA method from a handful of donors, generation probabilities were computed with OLGA. Held by TCRdb, this immuneACCESS table contains in-frame sequences only and omits some clones. Under half of the omission traces to an unresolved V gene where checked; the cause of the rest is unknown. V, J and clone size are those of that table, while D and trimming were read from the DNA. In all, the sample holds millions of clones, and roughly 91% of those were seen once. The ten largest make up under 2% of the sample.

CD8 naive samples were CD45RO-negative cells positively selected for CCR7, giving a CD45RA+CCR7+ population that excluded TemRA cells. The donors were healthy, HIV-negative adults who had no recently reported acute infections or vaccinations. Only Caucasian adults living in Nashville, Tennessee, USA were represented among the donors. Blood was collected by leukapheresis, and PBMCs were isolated by Ficoll-Histopaque density gradient centrifugation and then cryopreserved in liquid nitrogen vapor phase. Analytical flow cytometry was used to check the purity and quantity of each magnetically sorted T cell population. Genomic DNA was isolated from each sorted fraction and quantified by UV absorbance on a Nanodrop 2000c. Of note for this clone: No antigen is known for it. No base quality values were provided; no much bigger clone lies one nucleotide off.

Broader findings and caveats from the paper: The genetic and exposure-history diversity represented was limited by the small number of donors. Incomplete sequencing was indicated by rarefaction of sorted-subset datasets, despite the large sequencing depth. Estimated clonotype richness was generally larger for naive than for memory subsets. Based on pairwise subsampling, the degree of clonotype sharing among donors was expected to be affected by sequencing depth. Clonotypes shared by all four sorted-subset donors showed higher generation probabilities than non-shared clonotypes. Only blood was sampled, and tissue TCR repertoires likely differ from those in blood. Across a handful of donors, around 5% of naive CD4, approximately 3.6% of naive CD8, roughly 2.3% of memory CD4, and about 0.44% of memory CD8 clonotypes were shared.

From the cysteine up to the phenylalanine, the CDR3 has a length of 12 residues. The entry retains the CDR3 DNA only, 36 bases that are in frame from base 1. V loses 4 bases, J loses 9 bases, and the germline ends lie 11 bases apart. According to the germline V gene, CDR1 reads SGDLS and CDR2 reads YYNGEE. Input material: naive CD8+ T cells from PBMCs. Interpreted using the paper, the cell subset or site label stands for: CD45RA+CCR7+. The sequence was obtained from a man aged 18-30 years in good health. Some clones in this sample may be carry-over from other donors' samples. The rearranged chain carries TRBV9 and TRBJ2-1; the D gene is not confidently resolved. Here the CDR3 is given as CASSPDITEQFF. The DNA sequence follows: TGTGCCAGCAGCCCCGATATCACTGAGCAGTTCTTC.